This record concerns one T cell receptor (beta chain) sequence. This clonotype appeared a few times. What antigen it recognizes has not been identified. Base quality data are lacking; no much larger clone is found one base away. The data were obtained in a study of CD8 T cells in ankylosing spondylitis (dated by TCRdb to the late 2010s). As for the study more broadly: To find TCR variants linked to disease, the study profiled T cell receptor beta repertoires in ankylosing spondylitis patients and healthy donors. Peripheral blood was sampled, and synovial fluid was additionally collected from ankylosing spondylitis patients. The whole study cohort included some 100 healthy donors and about two dozen ankylosing spondylitis patients.

The sequencer listed for this sample is Illumina HiSeq 2500. Quantitative 5'-RACE with molecular barcodes was the method used to prepare the TCR beta libraries. The study's own analysis went as follows. A new computational method based on a probabilistic model of VDJ rearrangement was used to identify disease-linked TCR variants. Using fastp trimming at Q25 and MiXCR clonotype assembly, TCRdb reanalyzed the public sequencing data and kept in-frame beta chains. Each CDR3 protein appears once, grouped with its most common genes and DNA. The V and J calls were determined by TCRdb, not by the authors. The sample table lists fewer than 550,000 distinct CDR3 sequences, about 5.2% of them with a count of one. The biggest ten clones account for roughly 3.5% of the sample. The paper as a whole reports these results and caveats: A TCR beta motif of about 8 highly homologous amino acid variants appeared characteristic of blood from ankylosing spondylitis patients. The disease-linked clones showed a CD8+ phenotype and occurred at relatively low frequencies in peripheral blood. Some TCR beta motif variants had previously been reported in synovial fluid and blood of reactive arthritis patients, which suggested common disease-initiation mechanisms. According to the report, matched synovial fluid samples from ankylosing spondylitis patients were significantly enriched for the disease-linked clones.

As encoded in the germline V gene, CDR1 is SQVTM while CDR2 is ANQGSEA. Between the V and J ends, shortened by 3 bases and 6 bases respectively, the junction contains 11 bases. The cysteine opens and the phenylalanine closes a CDR3 of 13 amino acids. Only the CDR3 DNA is retained, 39 bases long and in frame from the first base. The chain employs TRBV29-1 and TRBJ1-4, with no confidently assigned D gene. This TCR was sampled from a male donor with ankylosing spondylitis. Sequencing used blood, either unsorted or a sorted T cell fraction (not recorded which). The DNA reads TGCAGCGTTGAGCCGTACGGGGATGAAAAACTGTTTTTT. This translates into CSVEPYGDEKLFF.